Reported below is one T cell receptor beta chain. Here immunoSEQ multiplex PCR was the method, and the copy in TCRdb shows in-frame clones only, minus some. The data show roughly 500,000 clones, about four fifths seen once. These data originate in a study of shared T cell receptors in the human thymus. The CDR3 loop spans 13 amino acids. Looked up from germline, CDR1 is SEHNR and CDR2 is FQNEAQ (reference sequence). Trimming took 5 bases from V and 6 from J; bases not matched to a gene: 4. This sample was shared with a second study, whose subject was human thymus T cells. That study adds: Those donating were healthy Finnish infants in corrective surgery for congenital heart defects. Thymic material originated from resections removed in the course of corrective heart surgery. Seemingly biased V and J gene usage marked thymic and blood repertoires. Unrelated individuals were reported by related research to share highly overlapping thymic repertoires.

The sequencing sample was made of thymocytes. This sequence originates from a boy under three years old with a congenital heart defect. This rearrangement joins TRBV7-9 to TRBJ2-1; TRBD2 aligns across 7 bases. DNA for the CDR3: TGTGCCAGCAGCGCGGGAGTCCCCAATGAGCAGTTCTTC. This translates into CASSAGVPNEQFF.